This T cell receptor beta chain stems from a study of T cells in women clearing cervical HPV infection. At the level of the study: HLA type could not be excluded as a confounder. Regarding the study as a whole: Repertoire richness, not evenness, was significantly elevated in CIN3+ cases versus controls.

Measured with immunoSEQ multiplex PCR; TCRdb has only the in-frame clones, and not every one. In all, the sample yields around 35,000 clones. With 5 bases clipped from V and 2 bases from J, the junction kept 3 bases outside the gene matches. The CDR3 covers 12 residues. The germline V gene encodes CDR1 DFQATT and CDR2 SNEGSKA (reference sequence). Of note for this clone: The antigen is not known. The read falls 3 residues short of the CDR3 end, and the missing part is taken from the germline J gene.

This receptor was obtained from a woman aged 18 to 69 with a cervical HPV16 infection that either progressed to CIN3+ or cleared (not recorded which). The sample consisted of blood buffy coat. V gene TRBV20-1 combines with J gene TRBJ2-7; 7 bases are shared with TRBD1. The CDR3 loop reads CSADRVTYEQYF. Incomplete CDR3 DNA: TGCAGTGCTGACAGGGTTACCTACGAG.